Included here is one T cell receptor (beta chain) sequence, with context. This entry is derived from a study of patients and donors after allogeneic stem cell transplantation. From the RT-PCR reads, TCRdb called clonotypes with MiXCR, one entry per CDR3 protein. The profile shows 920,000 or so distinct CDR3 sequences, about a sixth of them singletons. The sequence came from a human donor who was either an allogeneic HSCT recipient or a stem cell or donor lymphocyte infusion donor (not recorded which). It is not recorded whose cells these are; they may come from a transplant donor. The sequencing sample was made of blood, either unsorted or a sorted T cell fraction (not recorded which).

The CDR3: CASSVALKGQEQFF. The CDR3 nucleotides are TGTGCCAGCAGCGTAGCTCTTAAAGGGCAGGAGCAGTTCTTC. The chain carries TRBV9 and TRBJ2-1, with no clear D. Germline V lookup: CDR1 SGDLS, CDR2 YYNGEE. V lost 0 bases and J 10 bases, leaving 14 bases between the germline ends. This CDR3 is 14 amino acids long.